This T cell receptor (beta chain) was captured by sequencing in a study of T cells in localized non-small cell lung cancer. Study-level points and caveats: Higher blood T cell density went with longer overall survival. Researchers found a median approximately 55 of the top 100 tumor clones in adjacent lung. Tumor trailed uninvolved adjacent lung in T cell clonality, which peaked there.

Trimming took 1 base from V and 9 from J; bases not matched to a gene: 7. CDR1 and CDR2 (germline): MNHNS, SASEGT. The CDR3 is 14 residues long. Assay: immunoSEQ multiplex PCR; the TCRdb copy retains only in-frame clones and omits some. Among around 9,800 clones listed, under 50% were seen once. This clone is categorized as medium-sized (0.01 to 0.1%). Its antigen is not known. This receptor was obtained from a woman aged 40-69 years with stage I lung adenocarcinoma. This sample comprised lymph node tissue, obtained before any cancer treatment. The chain recombines TRBV6-1 with TRBJ1-2; 8 bases agree with TRBD1. CDR3 loop: CASSEGSGGGRYTF. CDR3 bases: TGTGCCAGCAGTGAAGGTTCAGGGGGCGGTCGCTACACCTTC.